This T cell receptor (beta chain) was sequenced for a study of OX40 agonist ivuxolimab in advanced cancers. This CDR3 contains 15 residues. Germline V gene lookup returns CDR1 MNHEY and CDR2 SVGAGI. V dropped 6 bases and J dropped 4 bases, with 19 bases sitting between them. Libraries were prepared by immunoSEQ multiplex PCR; TCRdb keeps only in-frame clonotypes and omits some of them. The sample comprises tens of thousands of clones, roughly 85% of which are singletons, and 21% rests with the top ten. This rearrangement joins TRBV6-5 to TRBJ2-7, with D perhaps TRBD1 (7 bases). This TCR came from an adult with an advanced solid tumor such as melanoma, head and neck, liver or kidney cancer. This specimen was CD4+ or CD8+ T cells sorted from blood, taken in a trial of the OX40 agonist ivuxolimab. The DNA of the CDR3 is TGTGCCAGCAGGAGACAGGGTAAGGGACTTTACGAGCAGTACTTC. Translating it yields CASRRQGKGLYEQYF.